The clone carrying this T cell receptor (delta chain) was seen a few times. The antigen is not known. V dropped 1 base and J dropped 0 bases, with 42 bases sitting between them. Germline V gene lookup returns CDR1 TSWWSYY and CDR2 QGS. CDR3 length equals 26 residues. The sample belongs to a study of Vδ1+ human thymocytes. RNA was extracted from the cells and then reverse transcribed. Pooled V-gene forward primers with one constant-region reverse primer generated the CDR3 amplicons by multiplex PCR. TCRdb reanalysed the multiplex PCR reads with CATT. Of some 25,000 delta-chain clones listed, under 8.5% are singletons. Findings and limits, study-wide: Around 20% of thymic delta-chain sequences were Vdelta2, with few Vdelta3, unlike blood Vdelta1+ controls. Thymic TRG and TRD repertoires appeared highly polyclonal, with Gaussian CDR3 length distributions. TRG sequences recurred across donors, whereas TRD sequences stayed essentially private. Unexpected Vdelta2 sequences could cause misinterpretation of bulk repertoire data.

The sequencing sample was made of Vdelta1+ gamma-delta thymocytes from the thymus. The subset here: FACS-sorted CD3+ TCRalphabeta- TCRVdelta1+ TCRVdelta2- thymocytes. This clonotype was sampled from a girl less than two years old who had congenital heart surgery. The V and J genes are TRDV1 and TRDJ1, with D hard to call. CDR3 sequence: CALGEPSSVSSSVISSEAPYTDKLIF. The CDR3 DNA is TGTGCTCTTGGGGAACCTAGTTCTGTGTCGAGCTCTGTAATCAGCTCGGAGGCTCCCTACACCGATAAACTCATCTTT.